This is a list of T cell receptor beta chains from one sample in a study of control samples from healthy donors and cancer patients. TCRdb's copy holds only in-frame clones and misses some; the assay was immunoSEQ multiplex PCR. The sample has around 140,000 clones; 85% to 90% are singletons. The source material was PBMCs. All receptors come from a man between 45 and 60 years old with head and neck cancer. The CDR3 runs from the conserved cysteine through the conserved F or W. The D gene is left open where the match is weak. Clone sizes are given selectively: once, few, many, or a class where the clone is expanded.

>13|-|TRBJ1-1|-|TRBV27
TGTGCCAGCAGTCCCGGGATCTCCACGGGAGCTTTCTTT
CASSPGISTGAFF
>14|-|TRBJ1-6|-|TRBV7-2
TGTGCCAGCAGCTTGTTACAGGGCTGGTCACCCCTCCACTTT
CASSLLQGWSPLHF
>13|-|TRBJ2-5|-|TRBV7-3
TGTGCCAGCAGCGAGGGCGGGTTGGGGACCCAGTACTTC
CASSEGGLGTQYF
>15|-|TRBJ1-4|-|TRBV5-1
TGCGCCAGCAGCCCTGGAGGGGCCAAGGAAGAAAAACTGTTTTTT
CASSPGGAKEEKLFF
>17|-|TRBJ1-2|-|TRBV7-9
TGTGCCAGCAGCTCCCAATTGCTTTTAACATCTAACTATGGCTACACCTTC
CASSSQLLLTSNYGYTF
>12|-|TRBJ2-1|-|TRBV5-1
TGCGCCAGCAGCTTTGGGGAAGACGAGCAGTTCTTC
CASSFGEDEQFF
>16|-|TRBJ2-7|TRBD2|TRBV24-1
TGTGCCACCAGTGATCCTGGGACTAGCGGGAGTTACGAGCAGTACTTC
CATSDPGTSGSYEQYF
>13|-|TRBJ2-3|-|TRBV7-3
TGTGCCAGCAGCTTAAAAGGCACAGATACGCAGTATTTT
CASSLKGTDTQYF
>13|-|TRBJ2-5|-|TRBV7-8
TGTGCCAGCATCGAAAACAGGGAAGAGACCCAGTACTTC
CASIENREETQYF
>16|-|TRBJ2-3|TRBD2|TRBV28
TGTGCCAGCAGCCTCACTAGCGGGAGATTTACAGATACGCAGTATTTT
CASSLTSGRFTDTQYF
>15|-|TRBJ2-7|-|TRBV25-1
TGTGCCAGCAGTGAATCAGGGACAACACGATACGAGCAGTACTTC
CASSESGTTRYEQYF
>13|once|TRBJ1-1|-|TRBV28
TGTGCCAGCACGTCCGGGTCAGGGATAGGAGCTTTCTTT
CASTSGSGIGAFF
>14|-|TRBJ2-2|-|TRBV5-1
TGCGCCAGCACCTTAGCGGTTAACACCGGGGAGCTGTTTTTT
CASTLAVNTGELFF
>14|-|TRBJ1-5|TRBD1|TRBV30
TGTGCCTGGGCCCCAGGGGGCCCCCCCCGGCCCCAGCATTTT
CAWAPGGPPRPQHF
>15|-|TRBJ1-1|-|TRBV28
TGTGCCAGCAGTCAATACCGGGACGGGAACACTGAAGCTTTCTTT
CASSQYRDGNTEAFF
>17|-|TRBJ2-1|TRBD2|TRBV3-1/TRBV3-2
TGTGCCAGCAGCCCGCGGACTAGCGGGAGTTTAGACAATGAGCAGTTCTTC
CASSPRTSGSLDNEQFF
>16|-|TRBJ2-2|TRBD1|TRBV9
TGTGCCAGCAGCCCCTGGGACAGGGCGAACACCGGGGAGCTGTTTTTT
CASSPWDRANTGELFF
>15|-|TRBJ1-5|-|TRBV28
TGTGCCAGCAGAAATCAGGGCATGGGCAATCAGCCCCAGCATTTT
CASRNQGMGNQPQHF
>14|-|TRBJ1-1|-|TRBV6-5
TGTGCCAGCAGTCGTCGGCTGGGGGACACTGAAGCTTTCTTT
CASSRRLGDTEAFF
>19|-|TRBJ2-6|-|TRBV4-1
TGCGCCAGCAGCCCCCAGGGTCGACAAACCATCTCTGGGGCCAACGTCCTGACTTTC
CASSPQGRQTISGANVLTF
>15|-|TRBJ2-7|-|TRBV6-5
TGTGCCAGCAGTTACGAATTCGGGGAATCCTACGAGCAGTACTTC
CASSYEFGESYEQYF
>16|-|TRBJ1-5|-|TRBV11-2
TGTGCCAGCAGCTTAACCTTTACAGATAGCAATCAGCCCCAGCATTTT
CASSLTFTDSNQPQHF
>15|-|TRBJ2-5|-|TRBV28
TGTGCCAGCAGTTTACTATGGGACTCAGGAGAGACCCAGTACTTC
CASSLLWDSGETQYF
>13|-|TRBJ2-3|-|TRBV29-1
TGCAGCGCCCATGAAAGGGGCCCGGATACGCAGTATTTT
CSAHERGPDTQYF
>13|-|TRBJ2-1|-|TRBV9
TGTGCCAGCAGCCCGGGGGGCCGCGGCGAGCAGTTCTTC
CASSPGGRGEQFF
>20|-|TRBJ2-2|TRBD2|TRBV27
TGTGCCAGCAGTCCCCGCCTGGGACTAGCGGGAGCGGTTCGCACCGGGGAGCTGTTTTTT
CASSPRLGLAGAVRTGELFF
>15|-|TRBJ2-3|-|TRBV28
TGTGCCAGCAGCACATCAGGCCCCGGCGGTGATACGCAGTATTTT
CASSTSGPGGDTQYF
>14|once|TRBJ1-6|TRBD1|TRBV19
TGTGCCAGTAGTCCCGGGACAGGGCGCTCACCCCTCCACTTT
CASSPGTGRSPLHF
>11|-|TRBJ2-7|-|TRBV20-1
TGCAGTGCTAGATACGCGGGCGAGCAGTACTTC
CSARYAGEQYF
>15|-|TRBJ2-7|-|TRBV19
TGTGCCAGTAGTTTCGGGACTCCCGAATCCTACGAGCAGTACTTC
CASSFGTPESYEQYF
>15|-|TRBJ1-1|-|TRBV11-2
TGTGCCAGCAGCTTAGAAGCATTCTCGAACACTGAAGCTTTCTTT
CASSLEAFSNTEAFF
>12|few|TRBJ1-2|-|TRBV2
TGTGCCAGGTGGGACACGGGAGATGGCTACACCTTC
CARWDTGDGYTF
>15|-|TRBJ2-7|-|TRBV5-1
TGCGCCAGCAGCTTTGCGGGGACGAGCTCCTACGAGCAGTACTTC
CASSFAGTSSYEQYF
>15|-|TRBJ2-3|TRBD1|TRBV2
TGTGCCAGCAGTGTGACAGGACAGGGAACAGATACGCAGTATTTT
CASSVTGQGTDTQYF
>12|-|TRBJ2-7|-|TRBV6-5
TGTGCCAGCGGGGCCCAGAGGGCCGAGCAGTACTTC
CASGAQRAEQYF
>17|-|TRBJ1-1|-|TRBV18
TGTGCCAGCTCACCCGGGGGGAGAGGAGGGAGAAACACTGAAGCTTTCTTT
CASSPGGRGGRNTEAFF
>15|medium-sized|TRBJ1-5|-|TRBV5-1
TGCGCCAGCAGCTTACACGGGGCTAGCAATCAGCCCCAGCATTTT
CASSLHGASNQPQHF
>12|-|TRBJ1-4|-|TRBV29-1
TGCAGCGTTTCGGGGGGCTCGGAAAAACTGTTTTTT
CSVSGGSEKLFF
>15|-|TRBJ2-7|TRBD2|TRBV11-2
TGTGCCAGCACCACATTAACGGGAGGCTCCTACGAGCAGTACTTC
CASTTLTGGSYEQYF
>13|-|TRBJ1-2|TRBD1|TRBV27
TGTGCCAGCAGCCCCGGGACAGGCTACGGCTACACCTTC
CASSPGTGYGYTF
>16|-|TRBJ2-1|TRBD2|TRBV7-9
TGTGCCAGCAGTTCCGTAGCGGGAGGGCCCCGGAATGAGCAGTTCTTC
CASSSVAGGPRNEQFF
>18|-|TRBJ1-6|TRBD1|TRBV4-2
TGTGCCAGCAGCCAAGATCTAGGGCAGGGGGCCTGGTCTCCACCCCTCCACTTT
CASSQDLGQGAWSPPLHF
>15|-|TRBJ2-7|-|TRBV28
TGTGCCAGCAGTTTTTCGGAAAGTGGCCACTACGAGCAGTACTTC
CASSFSESGHYEQYF
>15|-|TRBJ1-3|TRBD1|TRBV5-1
TGCGCCAGCAGCGACACAGGGGGCTCTGGAAACACCATATATTTT
CASSDTGGSGNTIYF
>12|-|TRBJ1-4|-|TRBV12-3/TRBV12-4
TGTGCCAGCAGCCTTGGGACGGGAAAACTGTTTTTT
CASSLGTGKLFF
>16|-|TRBJ2-1|-|TRBV11-2
TGTGCCAGCAGCCGCGCTGGAGGGACGGACCACCATGAGCAGTTCTTC
CASSRAGGTDHHEQFF
>14|-|TRBJ1-2|TRBD1|TRBV25-1
TGTGCCAGCAGATGGACAGGGGGCGCAGGTGGCTACACCTTC
CASRWTGGAGGYTF
>19|-|TRBJ2-1|-|TRBV9
TGTGCCAGCAGCGATACCCTGGAGGAAGGCGGGGGCCGATACAATGAGCAGTTCTTC
CASSDTLEEGGGRYNEQFF
>15|-|TRBJ2-2|-|TRBV6-5
TGTGCCAGCAGTCCCACTAGTCCGAACACCGGGGAGCTGTTTTTT
CASSPTSPNTGELFF